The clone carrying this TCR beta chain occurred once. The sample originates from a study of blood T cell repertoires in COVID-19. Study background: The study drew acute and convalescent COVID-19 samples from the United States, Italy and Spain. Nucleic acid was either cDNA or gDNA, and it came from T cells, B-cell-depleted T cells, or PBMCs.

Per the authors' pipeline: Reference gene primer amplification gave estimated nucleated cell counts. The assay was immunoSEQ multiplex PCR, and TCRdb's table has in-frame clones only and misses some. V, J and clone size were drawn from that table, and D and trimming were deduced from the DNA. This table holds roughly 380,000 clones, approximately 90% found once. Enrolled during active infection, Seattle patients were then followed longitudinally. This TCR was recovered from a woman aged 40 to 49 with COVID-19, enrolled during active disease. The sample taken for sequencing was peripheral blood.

CDR3 nucleotides: TGTGCCAGTAGTATAGCGACAGGGAATTGGAACACTGAAGCTTTCTTT. It specifies CASSIATGNWNTEAFF. This chain links TRBV19 with TRBJ1-1; 7 bases are shared with TRBD1. The germline V gene encodes CDR1 LNHDA and CDR2 SQIVND (reference sequence). This CDR3 has 16 residues. Trimming took 1 base from V and 1 from J; bases not matched to a gene: 6.